This T cell receptor beta chain was sequenced during a study of CD8+CD57+ T cells in acquired aplastic anemia. Concerning this clonotype itself: Its specificity is not known.

All patients picked for sequencing had shown, by flow cytometry, an expansion of CD8+CD57+ cells. Among the patients, none had received any therapy at the time of blood sampling. Beads were used to enrich CD8+CD57+ cells, producing a mean 1.6 ug DNA. Profiling that covered TCR beta VDJ and CDR3 relied on genomic DNA as its template. TCRdb analysed the reads with MiXCR anew, one entry per CDR3 protein. The table has roughly 17,000 distinct CDR3 sequences, under 40% seen once. This CDR3 is 13 amino acids long. Losses at the gene ends were 8 bases for V and 3 bases for J; bases not matched to a gene: 9. CDR1 and CDR2 from the germline V gene are SQVTM and ANQGSEA. Study-wide points: Compared with total CD4+ and CD8+ cell pools, patient CD8+CD57+ cells were less diverse.

V gene TRBV29-1 combines with J gene TRBJ1-1, with TRBD1 matching over 7 bases. This clonotype was sampled from a human donor with aplastic anemia. The specimen sequenced was CD8+CD57+ T cells sorted from PBMCs. Noted subset: bead-enriched CD8+CD57+ effector memory T cells from SAA patients. The CDR3 region is CSPRARGDTEAFF. In DNA form, the CDR3 reads TGCAGCCCTAGGGCCAGGGGGGACACTGAAGCTTTCTTT.